The next 21 T cell receptor beta chains were all read from a single sample in a study of T cell responses to AZD1222 COVID-19 vaccine. Repertoires were generated with immunoSEQ multiplex PCR, while TCRdb's copy carries only in-frame clones and drops some. Here the sample spans some 40,000 clones, about 78% being singletons. Sequenced material: peripheral blood, taken on day 0 of AZD1222 vaccination. All receptors come from an adult in good health.

The rearrangement links TRBV19 to TRBJ1-4, with 8 bases aligning to TRBD1. V trimming: 7 bases; J trimming: 6 bases; junction bases outside the gene matches: 7. CDR3 length: 14 amino acids. In germline, CDR1 is LNHDA, CDR2 SQIVND (reference sequence). The CDR3 DNA sequence: TGTGCCAGTACAATCGGACAGGGACATGAAAAACTGTTTTTT. It codes for CASTIGQGHEKLFF.

The chain carries TRBV5-1 and TRBJ2-1; maybe TRBD2 (6 bases). The V end lost 1 base, the J end lost 6 bases, and 20 bases lay between the germline ends. The CDR3 sequence is 17 residues long. The germline CDR1 and CDR2 sequences are SGHRS and YFSETQ. As DNA, the CDR3 is TGCGCCAGCAGCTTGAGGGCTGTGCCAACCGGGGGCAATGAGCAGTTCTTC. This gives the protein CASSLRAVPTGGNEQFF.

In DNA, the CDR3 is TGTGCCAGTAGTCAAGTAGGGACCCAGCATTTT. This encodes CASSQVGTQHF. The chain couples TRBV19 to TRBJ1-5; D is uncertain. V lost 5 bases and J lost 11, with 10 bases in between. From germline, CDR1 is LNHDA and CDR2 SQIVND (reference sequence). This CDR3 has 11 residues.

The chain has TRBV19 and TRBJ2-3; 7 bases line up with TRBD2. This CDR3 is built from 14 residues. From germline, CDR1 is LNHDA and CDR2 SQIVND (reference sequence). V trimming: 5 bases; J trimming: 0 bases; junction bases outside the gene matches: 2. CDR3 coding DNA: TGTGCCAGTAGTGCACTAGCGAGCACAGATACGCAGTATTTT. Protein: CASSALASTDTQYF. Filled out from reference TRBV19 and TRBJ2-3, the complete variable domain reads DGGITQSPKYLFRKEGQNVTLSCEQNLNHDAMYWYRQDPGQGLRLIYYSQIVNDFQKGDIAEGYSVSREKKESFPLTVTSAQKNPTAFYLCASSALASTDTQYFGPGTRLTVL.

This clone was picked up a small number of times. The chain combines TRBV5-5 with TRBJ1-6; TRBD1 aligns across 7 bases. Germline CDR1 SGHKS, CDR2 YYEKEE (reference sequence). The CDR3 is 15 amino acids. V shed 4 bases, J shed 5 bases, and the junction held 6 bases outside the gene matches. CDR3 sequence reads: CASSEVQGDNSPLHF. DNA for the CDR3: TGTGCCAGCAGCGAAGTTCAGGGGGATAATTCACCCCTCCACTTT. The whole variable domain, filled in from reference TRBV5-5 and TRBJ1-6, reads DAGVTQSPTHLIKTRGQQVTLRCSPISGHKSVSWYQQVLGQGPQFIFQYYEKEERGRGNFPDRFSARQFPNYSSELNVNALLLGDSALYLCASSEVQGDNSPLHFGNGTRLTVT.

The genes are TRBV15 and TRBJ1-2; no definite D call. V gave up 1 base and J gave up 0 bases, with 12 bases separating them. The CDR3 loop spans 16 amino acids. The germline V gene has CDR1 LNHNV and CDR2 YYDKDF (reference sequence). CDR3 nucleotides: TGTGCCACCAGCAGAGTTGCGCAGTCTACTAACTATGGCTACACCTTC. Translation gives CATSRVAQSTNYGYTF.

V is TRBV5-1 and J is TRBJ1-2; 8 positions match TRBD1. V shed 1 base and J 2 bases; nucleotides not matched to a gene: 4. The CDR3 length is 15 residues. Germline lookup yields CDR1 SGHRS and CDR2 YFSETQ. The CDR3: CASSLSNRGNYGYTF. CDR3 DNA: TGCGCCAGCAGCTTGTCTAACAGGGGGAACTATGGCTACACCTTC.

This chain joins TRBV2 and TRBJ2-5, with a weak D call TRBD1 (5 bases). Trimming pared 7 bases from V and 4 bases from J, leaving 10 bases between. The CDR3 is 12 amino acids. Germline V gene lookup returns CDR1 SNHLY and CDR2 FYNNEI. In nucleotides, the CDR3 is TGTGCCAGCACTGACAGTCGAGAGACCCAGTACTTC. This sequence encodes CASTDSRETQYF.

This clone was seen a single time. V gene TRBV7-9 combines with J gene TRBJ2-1, with TRBD2 identical over 9 bases. Germline CDR1 is SEHNR and CDR2 is FQNEAQ (reference sequence). This CDR3 is built from 15 residues. V lost 5 bases, J lost 8 bases, and 10 bases stayed unmatched. CDR3 nucleotides: TGTGCCAGCAGCCCCGGGACTAGCTTTGTCGATGAGCAGTTCTTC. This encodes CASSPGTSFVDEQFF. Supplemented by reference TRBV7-9 and TRBJ2-1, the full variable domain reads DTGVSQNPRHKITKRGQNVTFRCDPISEHNRLYWYRQTLGQGPEFLTYFQNEAQLEKSRLLSDRFSAERPKGSFSTLEIQRTEQGDSAMYLCASSPGTSFVDEQFFGPGTRLTVL.

The rearrangement links TRBV13 to TRBJ1-2; the D is unclear. Germline-derived CDR1 and CDR2 are PRHDT and FYEKMQ (reference sequence). V was pared by 2 bases and J by 3 bases, with 10 bases between. The CDR3 has 14 residues. The CDR3 region is CASSLRNVDYGYTF. The CDR3 coding sequence is TGTGCCAGCAGCTTAAGAAACGTCGACTATGGCTACACCTTC.

The CDR3 DNA sequence: TGTGCCAGTAGTATAAAACAGGGTCACAACAATGAGCAGTTCTTC. Translation gives CASSIKQGHNNEQFF. V usage is TRBV19 and J usage is TRBJ2-1; weak D call: TRBD1 (6 bases). Trimming removed 2 bases at V and 5 bases at J, with 13 bases between. This CDR3 contains 15 residues. The germline gives CDR1 LNHDA, CDR2 SQIVND (reference sequence).

V is TRBV5-1 and J is TRBJ2-7; either TRBD1 or TRBD2 may fit D (5 bases each). Trimming shortened V by 6 bases and J by 1 base, and 11 bases separated the two germline ends. Germline CDR1 and CDR2: SGHRS and YFSETQ. This CDR3 contains 13 residues. The CDR3 here is CASNPGRSYEQYF. For the CDR3, the DNA is TGCGCCAGCAACCCGGGACGTTCCTACGAGCAGTACTTC.

The V call is TRBV5-1, the J call TRBJ2-1; 10 nucleotides agree with TRBD1. The CDR3 is 16 amino acids. After removal of 5 bases from V and 6 bases from J, the junction contained 11 bases not matched to a gene. Per the germline V gene, CDR1 is SGHRS and CDR2 is YFSETQ. This chain's CDR3 is CASSYKWDRGSNEQFF. CDR3 nucleotide sequence: TGCGCCAGCAGTTATAAGTGGGACAGGGGCTCCAATGAGCAGTTCTTC.

This clone has a handful of counts. CDR3 nucleotide sequence: TGTGCCAGCAGCCAAGGGAATCGGAACACTGAAGCTTTCTTT. Residues: CASSQGNRNTEAFF. This chain joins TRBV3-1 (or the pseudogene TRBV3-2) and TRBJ1-1; D uncertain. Germline assignment: CDR1 LGHDT and CDR2 YNNKEL (reference sequence). The CDR3 runs 14 residues. Trimming stripped 1 base from V and 1 base from J, with 7 bases between.

V and J are TRBV10-3 and TRBJ1-5; unclear D gene. CDR1 and CDR2 (germline): ENHRY, SYGVKD. The CDR3 totals 14 residues. V was trimmed by 3 bases and J by 3 bases, leaving 9 bases between them. The CDR3 DNA reads as TGTGCCATCAGTGAAACAGCGAACAATCAGCCCCAGCATTTT. Its protein product is CAISETANNQPQHF.

As DNA, the CDR3 is TGTGCCACCAGCGAGGGACTCGGGGATACGCAGTATTTT. Protein product: CATSEGLGDTQYF. This sequence joins TRBV24-1 and TRBJ2-3; D may be TRBD2 (6 bases). V lost 7 bases, J lost 6 bases, and 13 bases lay in between. Germline V CDR1 and CDR2: KGHDR, SFDVKD. The CDR3 contains 13 residues.

This chain uses TRBV19 with TRBJ1-2, with D possibly being TRBD1 (6 bases). Trimming left V 9 bases short and J 7 bases short, with 15 bases between. CDR3 length equals 12 residues. Germline CDR1 and CDR2: LNHDA and SQIVND (reference sequence). This CDR3 reads CASTDRLLGYTF. In DNA form, the CDR3 reads TGTGCCAGCACCGACAGGCTGCTTGGCTACACCTTC.

The J gene is TRBJ2-2, the V gene TRBV7-2, with TRBD2 identical over 9 bases. Germline values: CDR1 SGHTA, CDR2 FQGNSA. This CDR3 has 17 amino acids. V lost 5 bases to trimming and J lost 4 bases; unmatched junction nucleotides: 11. CDR3 sequence (DNA): TGTGCCAGCAGCCTCCAGCCTGCGGGGGGGTTCACCGGGGAGCTGTTTTTT. Translating it yields CASSLQPAGGFTGELFF.

The V gene is TRBV6-2 or TRBV6-3, the J gene TRBJ2-2; unclear D gene. In germline, CDR1 is MNHEY, CDR2 SVGEGT. V gave up 0 bases and J gave up 4 bases, with 6 bases separating them. This CDR3 is 14 amino acids long. The CDR3 protein is CASSYSRATGELFF. As DNA, the CDR3 is TGTGCCAGCAGTTACTCTCGGGCCACCGGGGAGCTGTTTTTT.

This chain links TRBV27 with TRBJ1-6; a possible D gene is TRBD1 (5 bases). Germline values: CDR1 MNHEY, CDR2 SMNVEV (reference sequence). This CDR3 has 15 residues. V lost 5 bases to trimming and J lost 9 bases, with 17 bases between them. The CDR3 nucleotides are TGTGCCAGCAGTCCTGGACAACCCGGGACTTCACCCCTCCACTTT. Translated, it gives CASSPGQPGTSPLHF.

The chain uses TRBV6-1 and TRBJ2-1; D may be TRBD2 (5 bases). The CDR3 length is 16 residues. Germline loops: CDR1 MNHNS, CDR2 SASEGT. Between the trimmed V and J ends, which lost 0 bases and 8 bases, there was a span of 17 bases. CDR3 in amino acids: CASSEARAHPWDEQFF. The CDR3 nucleotides are TGTGCCAGCAGTGAAGCGAGGGCCCATCCTTGGGATGAGCAGTTCTTC.